One T cell receptor beta chain is described in this entry. The target antigen is unknown. The CDR3 consists of 13 residues. Trimming took 3 bases from V and 8 from J, leaving 16 bases between them. Germline values: CDR1 SQVTM, CDR2 ANQGSEA. The entry originates in a study of CD8 T cells in ankylosing spondylitis. Whole-study findings and limits: Existing reports had already noted some motif variants in reactive arthritis synovial fluid and blood. Disease-associated clones were reportedly significantly overrepresented in matched ankylosing spondylitis synovial fluid. What appeared characteristic of ankylosing spondylitis blood was a TCR beta motif of fewer than ten highly homologous variants.

TCRdb used MiXCR to reprocess the 5' RACE reads, holding one entry per CDR3 protein. Seen here are 470,000 or so distinct CDR3 sequences, roughly 26% observed once, and the top ten hold 0.85% to 1%. The chain uses TRBV29-1 and TRBJ1-2, with D perhaps TRBD1 (5 bases). The sequenced material came from blood, either unsorted or a sorted T cell fraction (not recorded which). The clonotype was recovered from a male donor with ankylosing spondylitis. The CDR3 DNA follows: TGCAGCGTTGATCAACCGTGGGGCGCAGGCTACACCTTC. Protein sequence: CSVDQPWGAGYTF.